Listed below are T cell receptor beta chains from one sample, sequenced in a study of T cells in Graves' hyperthyroidism and ophthalmopathy. Each CDR3 protein gets one entry after TCRdb re-called the multiplex PCR reads with MiXCR. The data contain roughly 640,000 distinct CDR3 sequences, about a sixth of them singletons. The sequenced sample consisted of blood. Source of these receptors: a woman aged 40 to 50 with Graves' ophthalmopathy. Each CDR3 is given with its conserved first and last residue. Fields, in order: V gene, clone size, D gene, J gene, CDR3 protein, CDR3 DNA. The D gene is left open where the match is weak. Clone size is not always given. Where it is, it says once, few, many or a class for expanded clones.

TRBV9	few	NA	TRBJ1-5	CASSVEDSRNQPQHF	TGTGCCAGCAGCGTAGAGGACAGCAGAAATCAGCCCCAGCATTTT
TRBV4-1	NA	NA	TRBJ1-1	CASSQGPAELMNTEAFF	TGCGCCAGCAGCCAAGGACCGGCAGAACTTATGAACACTGAAGCTTTCTTT
TRBV2	NA	TRBD1	TRBJ1-2	CASSEFTGTGAANYGYTF	TGTGCCAGCAGTGAATTTACCGGGACAGGGGCAGCAAACTATGGCTACACCTTC
TRBV5-1	many	NA	TRBJ1-1	CASSLGVFLDTEAFF	TGCGCCAGCAGCTTGGGAGTGTTTCTGGACACTGAAGCTTTCTTT
TRBV7-2	many	NA	TRBJ2-7	CASSSWLQADEQYF	TGTGCCAGCAGCTCATGGCTCCAAGCCGACGAGCAGTACTTC
TRBV20-1	NA	TRBD1	TRBJ1-6	CSARAISGLGGGSNSPLHF	TGCAGTGCTAGAGCGATCTCAGGGTTAGGGGGCGGATCTAATTCACCCCTCCACTTT
TRBV12-3/TRBV12-4	many	NA	TRBJ1-1	CASITTGMAEAFF	TGTGCCAGCATCACAACGGGGATGGCTGAAGCTTTCTTT
TRBV6-1	once	TRBD2	TRBJ2-4	CASSDTLLAGWSLAKNIQYF	TGTGCCAGCAGTGACACTCTACTAGCGGGATGGTCTTTGGCCAAAAACATTCAGTACTTC
TRBV6-1	NA	TRBD1	TRBJ2-3	CASQNPGQGADTQYF	TGTGCCAGCCAGAATCCGGGACAGGGGGCAGATACGCAGTATTTT
TRBV20-1	NA	TRBD2	TRBJ2-7	CSARLAGGTYEQYF	TGCAGTGCCCGGCTAGCGGGAGGGACCTACGAGCAGTACTTC
TRBV12-3/TRBV12-4	NA	NA	TRBJ1-3	CASSLIDTGNTIYF	TGTGCCAGCAGTTTAATTGATACTGGAAACACCATATATTTT
TRBV4-1	few	NA	TRBJ2-3	CASSQLLAGTDTQYF	TGCGCCAGCAGCCAATTACTAGCTGGCACAGATACGCAGTATTTT
TRBV28	many	TRBD2	TRBJ2-1	CASNRLAGGHNEQFF	TGTGCCAGTAACCGACTAGCGGGAGGCCACAATGAGCAGTTCTTC
TRBV4-1	few	TRBD2	TRBJ2-7	CASSQTGTSGEVYNEQYF	TGCGCCAGCAGCCAAACCGGGACTAGCGGGGAGGTCTACAATGAGCAGTACTTC
TRBV18	many	NA	TRBJ2-1	CASSPLAAAGYNEQFF	TGTGCCAGCTCACCACTGGCGGCGGCAGGCTACAATGAGCAGTTCTTC
TRBV6-1	NA	NA	TRBJ1-2	CASSPYLVEGAHGYTF	TGTGCCAGCAGTCCGTACCTGGTGGAGGGCGCCCATGGCTACACCTTC
TRBV18	many	TRBD1	TRBJ1-1	CASLPGQGAGAFF	TGTGCCAGCCTACCTGGACAGGGGGCCGGGGCTTTCTTT
TRBV20-1	many	TRBD1	TRBJ1-1	CSARNPGRTGMVTEAFF	TGCAGTGCTAGAAACCCCGGCAGGACAGGGATGGTCACTGAAGCTTTCTTT
TRBV12-3/TRBV12-4	NA	TRBD1	TRBJ1-6	CASSSGQNNNSPLHF	TGTGCCAGCAGTTCGGGACAGAACAATAATTCACCCCTCCACTTT
TRBV20-1	many	NA	TRBJ1-3	CSARVLGENGNTIYF	TGCAGTGCTAGAGTTCTAGGGGAGAATGGAAACACCATATATTTT
TRBV6-1	many	NA	TRBJ1-4	CASSDLQGTNEKLFF	TGTGCCAGCAGTGACTTACAGGGAACTAATGAAAAACTGTTTTTT
TRBV28	many	TRBD1	TRBJ1-5	CASRQGASNQPQHF	TGTGCCAGCAGGCAGGGGGCGAGCAATCAGCCCCAGCATTTT
TRBV28	few	TRBD1	TRBJ2-7	CAARGQPYEQYF	TGTGCTGCACGGGGACAGCCCTACGAGCAGTACTTC
TRBV12-3/TRBV12-4	many	NA	TRBJ1-1	CASGGWNTEAFF	TGTGCCAGCGGCGGGTGGAACACTGAAGCTTTCTTT
TRBV6-1	many	TRBD1	TRBJ1-5	CASSKSGTGGNQPQHF	TGTGCCAGCAGTAAATCCGGGACAGGGGGCAATCAGCCCCAGCATTTT
TRBV10-3	NA	NA	TRBJ1-5	CAISGKVGQPQHF	TGTGCCATCAGTGGGAAAGTAGGTCAGCCCCAGCATTTT
TRBV12-3/TRBV12-4	many	NA	TRBJ2-2	CASRNRQRAGELFF	TGTGCCAGCAGGAATAGACAGCGGGCCGGGGAGCTGTTTTTT
TRBV6-5	few	NA	TRBJ2-6	CASSFQRGSGANVLTF	TGTGCCAGCAGTTTCCAAAGGGGGTCTGGGGCCAACGTCCTGACTTTC
TRBV3-1	many	TRBD2	TRBJ2-5	CASSLDGLGILEETQYF	TGTGCCAGCAGCCTGGATGGACTAGGGATCCTCGAAGAGACCCAGTACTTC
TRBV2	many	NA	TRBJ1-2	CASSEQQGHGYTF	TGTGCCAGCAGTGAACAGCAGGGCCATGGCTACACCTTC
TRBV2	many	TRBD1	TRBJ2-1	CASSSDRLNEQFF	TGTGCCAGCAGTTCGGACAGGCTCAATGAGCAGTTCTTC
TRBV18	many	TRBD2	TRBJ2-1	CASSPRREGRGEQFF	TGTGCCAGCTCACCACGGCGGGAGGGCCGGGGTGAGCAGTTCTTC
TRBV7-2	few	NA	TRBJ2-1	CASSLEAAAYNEQFF	TGTGCCAGCAGCTTAGAAGCAGCGGCCTACAATGAGCAGTTCTTC
TRBV5-1	few	NA	TRBJ2-2	CASSLAPRGGGTGELFF	TGCGCCAGCAGCTTGGCCCCGCGGGGAGGAGGGACCGGGGAGCTGTTTTTT
TRBV20-1	many	TRBD2	TRBJ2-1	CSATGLAGLNEQFF	TGCAGTGCAACGGGGCTAGCGGGCCTCAATGAGCAGTTCTTC
TRBV29-1	many	NA	TRBJ2-1	CSVRRQVVYNEQFF	TGCAGCGTGCGTCGACAGGTCGTGTACAATGAGCAGTTCTTC
TRBV28	many	NA	TRBJ2-7	CASSSTRTVYEQYF	TGTGCCAGCAGTTCCACCCGGACAGTCTACGAGCAGTACTTC
TRBV7-2	many	TRBD2	TRBJ2-1	CASSPSRLAGLHEQFF	TGTGCCAGCAGCCCCTCCCGACTAGCGGGTTTGCATGAGCAGTTCTTC
TRBV28	many	TRBD1	TRBJ2-7	CASRGTRTGSSYEQYF	TGTGCCAGCAGGGGCACCAGGACAGGGAGCTCCTACGAGCAGTACTTC
TRBV24-1	NA	NA	TRBJ1-5	CATSDSTRNQPQHF	TGTGCCACCAGTGATTCCACCCGGAATCAGCCCCAGCATTTT
TRBV6-2/TRBV6-3	NA	NA	TRBJ1-1	CASTILEGYTEAFF	TGTGCCAGCACCATCTTAGAGGGTTACACTGAAGCTTTCTTT
TRBV2	many	TRBD1	TRBJ2-7	CASSGQGPYEQYF	TGTGCCAGCAGCGGACAGGGGCCCTACGAGCAGTACTTC
TRBV3-1	few	NA	TRBJ2-2	CASSQMLFLANTGELFF	TGTGCCAGCAGCCAAATGTTGTTCCTGGCGAACACCGGGGAGCTGTTTTTT
TRBV28	few	TRBD1	TRBJ2-7	CASSLWDSSEQYF	TGTGCCAGCAGTCTTTGGGACAGCTCCGAGCAGTACTTC
TRBV7-9	NA	TRBD2	TRBJ2-1	CASSLVLRGGRGEQFF	TGTGCCAGCAGCTTAGTGCTGCGGGGGGGCAGGGGTGAGCAGTTCTTC